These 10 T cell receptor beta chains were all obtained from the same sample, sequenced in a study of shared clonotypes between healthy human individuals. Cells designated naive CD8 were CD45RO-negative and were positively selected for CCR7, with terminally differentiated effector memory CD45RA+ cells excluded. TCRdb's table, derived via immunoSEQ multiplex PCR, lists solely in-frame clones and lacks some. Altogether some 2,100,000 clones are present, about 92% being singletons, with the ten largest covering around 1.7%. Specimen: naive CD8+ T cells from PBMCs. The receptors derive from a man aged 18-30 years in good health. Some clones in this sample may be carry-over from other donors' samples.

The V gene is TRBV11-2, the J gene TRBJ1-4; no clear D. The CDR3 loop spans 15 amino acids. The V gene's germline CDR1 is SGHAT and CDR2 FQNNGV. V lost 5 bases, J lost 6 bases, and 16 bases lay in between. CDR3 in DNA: TGTGCCAGCAGCACCAGCCTCCTTGAAGATGAAAAACTGTTTTTT. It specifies CASSTSLLEDEKLFF.

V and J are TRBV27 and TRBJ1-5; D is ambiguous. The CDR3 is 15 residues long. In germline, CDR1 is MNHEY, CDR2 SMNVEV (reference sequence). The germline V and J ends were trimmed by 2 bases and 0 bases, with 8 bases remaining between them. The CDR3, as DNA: TGTGCCAGCAGTTTACGCCTCTATAGCAATCAGCCCCAGCATTTT. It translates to CASSLRLYSNQPQHF.

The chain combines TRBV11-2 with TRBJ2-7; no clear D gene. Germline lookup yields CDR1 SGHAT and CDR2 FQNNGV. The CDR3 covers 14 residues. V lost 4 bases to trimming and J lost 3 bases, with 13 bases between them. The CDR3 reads CASSSPLLYYEQYF. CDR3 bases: TGTGCCAGCAGCTCCCCTTTACTATACTACGAGCAGTACTTC.

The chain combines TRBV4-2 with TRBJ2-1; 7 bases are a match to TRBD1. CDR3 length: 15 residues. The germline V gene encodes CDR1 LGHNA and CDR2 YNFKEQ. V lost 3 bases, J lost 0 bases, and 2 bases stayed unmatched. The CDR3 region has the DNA TGTGCCAGCAGCCACCCAGGGGGCTCCTACAATGAGCAGTTCTTC. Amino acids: CASSHPGGSYNEQFF.

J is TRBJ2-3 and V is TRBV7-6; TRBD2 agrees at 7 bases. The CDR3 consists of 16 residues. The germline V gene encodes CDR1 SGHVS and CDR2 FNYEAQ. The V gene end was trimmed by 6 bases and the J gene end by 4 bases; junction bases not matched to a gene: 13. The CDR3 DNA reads TGTGCCAGCAGTTCACGTGCGGCGGGAGCGGCAGATACGCAGTATTTT. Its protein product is CASSSRAAGAADTQYF. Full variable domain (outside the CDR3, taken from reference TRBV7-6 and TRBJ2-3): GAGVSQSPRYKVTKRGQDVALRCDPISGHVSLYWYRQALGQGPEFLTYFNYEAQQDKSGLPNDRFSAERPEGSISTLTIQRTEQRDSAMYRCASSSRAAGAADTQYFGPGTRLTVL.

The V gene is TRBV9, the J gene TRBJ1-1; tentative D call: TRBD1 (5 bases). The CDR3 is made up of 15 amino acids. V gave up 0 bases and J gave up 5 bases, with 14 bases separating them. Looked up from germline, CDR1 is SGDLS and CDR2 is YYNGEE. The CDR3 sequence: CASSVATRDATEAFF. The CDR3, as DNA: TGTGCCAGCAGCGTAGCTACGCGGGACGCGACTGAAGCTTTCTTT.

The CDR3 coding sequence is TGTGCCAGCATAGGACTAGCGGGGTATGCCTACGAGCAGTACTTC. As protein: CASIGLAGYAYEQYF. This sequence joins TRBV6-1 and TRBJ2-7; 12 bases agree with TRBD2. The CDR3 is 15 residues long. Trimming took 7 bases from V and 2 from J; bases not matched to a gene: 6. Germline V lookup: CDR1 MNHNS, CDR2 SASEGT.

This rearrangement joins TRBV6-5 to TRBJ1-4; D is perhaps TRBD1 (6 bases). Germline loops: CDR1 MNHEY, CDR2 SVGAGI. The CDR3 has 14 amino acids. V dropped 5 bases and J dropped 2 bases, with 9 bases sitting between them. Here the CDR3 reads CASSGDMTNEKLFF. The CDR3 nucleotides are TGTGCCAGCAGTGGGGACATGACTAATGAAAAACTGTTTTTT.

The CDR3 bases are TGCGCCAGCAGCCCCCCCGTCCGGCCTAGCGGGAGAGGCGAGACCCAGTACTTC. As protein: CASSPPVRPSGRGETQYF. The V and J genes are TRBV5-1 and TRBJ2-5, with TRBD2 matching 10 bases. This CDR3 has 18 residues. The germline V gene encodes CDR1 SGHRS and CDR2 YFSETQ. V lost 4 bases, J lost 5 bases, and 17 bases stayed unmatched.

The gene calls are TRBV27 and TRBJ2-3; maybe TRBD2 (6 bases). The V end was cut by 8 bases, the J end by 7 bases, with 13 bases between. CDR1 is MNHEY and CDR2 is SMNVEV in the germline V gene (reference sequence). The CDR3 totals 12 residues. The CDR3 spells CASHGGTNTQYF. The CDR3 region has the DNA TGTGCCAGCCATGGGGGGACCAATACGCAGTATTTT.